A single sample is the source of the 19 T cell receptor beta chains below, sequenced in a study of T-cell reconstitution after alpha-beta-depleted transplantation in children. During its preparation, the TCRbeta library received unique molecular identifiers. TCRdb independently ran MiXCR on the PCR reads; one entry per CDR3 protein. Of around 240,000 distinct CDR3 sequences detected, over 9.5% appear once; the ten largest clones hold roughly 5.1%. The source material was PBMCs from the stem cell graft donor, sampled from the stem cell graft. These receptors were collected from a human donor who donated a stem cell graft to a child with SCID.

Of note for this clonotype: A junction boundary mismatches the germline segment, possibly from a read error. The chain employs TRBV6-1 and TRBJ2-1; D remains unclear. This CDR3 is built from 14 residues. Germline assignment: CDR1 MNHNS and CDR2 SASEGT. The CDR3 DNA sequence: TGTGCCAGCAGAGAAGCGAGCCGGTACAATGAGCAGTTCTTC. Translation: CASREASRYNEQFF.

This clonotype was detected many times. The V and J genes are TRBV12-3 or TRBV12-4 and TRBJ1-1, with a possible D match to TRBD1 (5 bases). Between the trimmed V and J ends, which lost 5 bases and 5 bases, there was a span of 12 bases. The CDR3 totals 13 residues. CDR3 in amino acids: CASSLQGETEAFF. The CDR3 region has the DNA TGTGCCAGCAGTCTCCAAGGGGAGACTGAAGCTTTCTTT.

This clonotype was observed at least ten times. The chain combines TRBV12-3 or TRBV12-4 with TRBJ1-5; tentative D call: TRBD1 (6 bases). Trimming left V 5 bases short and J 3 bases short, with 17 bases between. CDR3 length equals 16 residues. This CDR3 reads CASSLQDRGYNQPQHF. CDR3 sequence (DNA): TGTGCCAGCAGTCTTCAGGACAGAGGTTACAATCAGCCCCAGCATTTT.

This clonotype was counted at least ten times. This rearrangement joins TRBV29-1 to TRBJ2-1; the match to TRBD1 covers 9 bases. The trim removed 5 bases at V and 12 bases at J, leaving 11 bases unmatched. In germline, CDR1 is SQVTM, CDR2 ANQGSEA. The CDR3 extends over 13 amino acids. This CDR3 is CSVQGQGHGWQFF. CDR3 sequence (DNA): TGCAGCGTTCAGGGACAGGGTCATGGGTGGCAGTTCTTC.

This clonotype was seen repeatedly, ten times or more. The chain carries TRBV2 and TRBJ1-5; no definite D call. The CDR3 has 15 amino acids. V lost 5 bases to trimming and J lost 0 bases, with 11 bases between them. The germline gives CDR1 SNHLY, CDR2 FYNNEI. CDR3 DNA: TGTGCCAGCAGTATGTGGCGATATAGCAATCAGCCCCAGCATTTT. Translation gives CASSMWRYSNQPQHF. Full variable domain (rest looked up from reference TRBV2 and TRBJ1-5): EPEVTQTPSHQVTQMGQEVILRCVPISNHLYFYWYRQILGQKVEFLVSFYNNEISEKSEIFDDQFSVERPDGSNFTLKIRSTKLEDSAMYFCASSMWRYSNQPQHFGDGTRLSIL.

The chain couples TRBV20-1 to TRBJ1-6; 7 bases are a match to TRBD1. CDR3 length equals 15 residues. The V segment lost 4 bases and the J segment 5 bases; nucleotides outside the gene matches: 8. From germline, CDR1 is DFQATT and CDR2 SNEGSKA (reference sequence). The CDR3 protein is CSATPQTGHNSPLHF. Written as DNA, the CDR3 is TGCAGTGCTACACCCCAGACAGGGCATAATTCACCCCTCCACTTT.

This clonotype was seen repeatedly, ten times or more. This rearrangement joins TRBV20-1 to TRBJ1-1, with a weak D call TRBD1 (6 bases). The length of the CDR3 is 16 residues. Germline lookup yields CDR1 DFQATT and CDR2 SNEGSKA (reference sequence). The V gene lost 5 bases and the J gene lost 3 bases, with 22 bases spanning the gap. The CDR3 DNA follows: TGCAGTGCTGGCGGACAGTCTGGATTCTTGGACACTGAAGCTTTCTTT. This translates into CSAGGQSGFLDTEAFF.

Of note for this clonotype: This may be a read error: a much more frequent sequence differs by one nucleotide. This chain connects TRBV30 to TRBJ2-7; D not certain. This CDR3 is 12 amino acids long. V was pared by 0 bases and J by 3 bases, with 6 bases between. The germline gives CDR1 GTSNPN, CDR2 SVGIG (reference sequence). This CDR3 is CAWSVLVYEQYF. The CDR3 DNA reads TGTGCCTGGAGTGTACTGGTCTACGAGCAGTACTTC.

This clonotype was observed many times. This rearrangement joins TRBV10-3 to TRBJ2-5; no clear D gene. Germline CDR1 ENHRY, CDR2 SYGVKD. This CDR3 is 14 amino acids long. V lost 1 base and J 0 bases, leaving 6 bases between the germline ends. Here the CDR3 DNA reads TGTGCCATCAGTGAGTGGCAGGACCAAGAGACCCAGTACTTC. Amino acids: CAISEWQDQETQYF.

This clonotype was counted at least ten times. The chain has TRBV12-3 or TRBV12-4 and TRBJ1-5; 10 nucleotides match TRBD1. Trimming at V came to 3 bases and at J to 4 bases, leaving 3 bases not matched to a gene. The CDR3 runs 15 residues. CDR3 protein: CASSLGQGRNQPQHF. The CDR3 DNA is TGTGCCAGCAGTTTGGGACAGGGGAGAAATCAGCCCCAGCATTTT.

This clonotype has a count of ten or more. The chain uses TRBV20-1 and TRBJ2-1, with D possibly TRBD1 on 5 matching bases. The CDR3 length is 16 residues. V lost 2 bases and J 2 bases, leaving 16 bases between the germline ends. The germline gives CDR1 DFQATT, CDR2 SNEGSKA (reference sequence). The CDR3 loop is CSARSRQRRAYNEQFF. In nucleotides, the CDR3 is TGCAGTGCTAGATCCCGACAGCGACGAGCCTACAATGAGCAGTTCTTC.

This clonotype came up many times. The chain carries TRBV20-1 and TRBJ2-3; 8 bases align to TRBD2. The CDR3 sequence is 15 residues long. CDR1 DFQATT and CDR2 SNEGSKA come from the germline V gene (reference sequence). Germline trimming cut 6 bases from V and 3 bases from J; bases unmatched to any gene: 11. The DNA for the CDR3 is TGCAGTGCAATAGGGGGTAGCGGGGCGACAGATACGCAGTATTTT. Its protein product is CSAIGGSGATDTQYF.

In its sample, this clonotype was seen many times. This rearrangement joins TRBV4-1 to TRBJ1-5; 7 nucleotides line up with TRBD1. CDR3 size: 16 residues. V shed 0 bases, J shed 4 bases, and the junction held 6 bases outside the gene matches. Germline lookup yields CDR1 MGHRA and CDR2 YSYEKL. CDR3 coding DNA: TGCGCCAGCAGCCAAGAGATGGCACAGGGGAATCAGCCCCAGCATTTT. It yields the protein CASSQEMAQGNQPQHF.

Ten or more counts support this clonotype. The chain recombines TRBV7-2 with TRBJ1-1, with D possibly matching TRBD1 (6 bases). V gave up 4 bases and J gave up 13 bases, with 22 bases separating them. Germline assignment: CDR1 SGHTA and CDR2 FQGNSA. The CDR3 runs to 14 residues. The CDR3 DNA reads TGTGCCAGCAGCTACGGCGGGGGCGACGGGGTTGGTTTCTTT. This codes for CASSYGGGDGVGFF.

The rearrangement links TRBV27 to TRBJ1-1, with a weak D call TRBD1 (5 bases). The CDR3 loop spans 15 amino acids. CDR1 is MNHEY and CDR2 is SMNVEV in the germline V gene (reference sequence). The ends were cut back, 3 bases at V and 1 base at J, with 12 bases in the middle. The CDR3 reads CASSLYDDRNTEAFF. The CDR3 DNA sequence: TGTGCCAGCAGTTTGTACGACGACAGGAACACTGAAGCTTTCTTT.

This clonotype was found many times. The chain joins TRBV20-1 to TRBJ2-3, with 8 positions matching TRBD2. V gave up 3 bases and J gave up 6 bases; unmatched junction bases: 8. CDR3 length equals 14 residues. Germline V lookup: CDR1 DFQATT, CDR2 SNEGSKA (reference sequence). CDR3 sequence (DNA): TGCAGTGCTAGCCCGCGGGGGGCGGGGGATACGCAGTATTTT. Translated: CSASPRGAGDTQYF.

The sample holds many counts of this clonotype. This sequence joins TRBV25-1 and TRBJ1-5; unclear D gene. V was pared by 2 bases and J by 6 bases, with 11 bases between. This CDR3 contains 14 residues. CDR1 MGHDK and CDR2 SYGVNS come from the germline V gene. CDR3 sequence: CASSEAGSGQPQHF. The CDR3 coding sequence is TGTGCCAGCAGTGAAGCTGGGTCGGGTCAGCCCCAGCATTTT.

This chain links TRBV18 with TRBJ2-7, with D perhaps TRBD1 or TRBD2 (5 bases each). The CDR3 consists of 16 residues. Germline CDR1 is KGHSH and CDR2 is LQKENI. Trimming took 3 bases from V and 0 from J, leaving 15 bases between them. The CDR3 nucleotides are TGTGCCAGCTCACCTGACGGGGCCCCCAACTCCTACGAGCAGTACTTC. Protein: CASSPDGAPNSYEQYF.

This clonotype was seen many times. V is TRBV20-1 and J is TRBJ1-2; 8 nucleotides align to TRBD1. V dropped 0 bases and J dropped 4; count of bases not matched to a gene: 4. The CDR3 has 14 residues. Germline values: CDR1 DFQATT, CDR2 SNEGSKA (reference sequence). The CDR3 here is CSARDPGQGYGYTF. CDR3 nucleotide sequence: TGCAGTGCTAGAGATCCTGGACAGGGCTATGGCTACACCTTC.